This T cell receptor beta chain was retrieved from a study of blood T cells in healthy people across ages. Regarding the study as a whole: Per million T cells, TCR beta diversity dropped roughly linearly as age increased.

This clonotype has just one count. What it binds is unknown. V was pared by 1 base and J by 7 bases, with 6 bases of the junction left unmatched. CDR1 DFQATT and CDR2 SNEGSKA come from the germline V gene (reference sequence). The CDR3 is made up of 14 amino acids. The second PCR ran roughly 7 to 12 cycles with a sample-barcoded 5' primer and J-beta primers. TCRdb re-called the 5' RACE reads through MiXCR, storing one row per CDR3 protein. Here the sample spans about 400,000 distinct CDR3 sequences, about half being singletons. The receptor was derived from a man between 60 and 75 years old in good health. The source material was blood. The rearrangement links TRBV20-1 to TRBJ2-1; TRBD2 matches 8 bases. The CDR3: CSARAIAGLNEQFF. CDR3 DNA: TGCAGTGCTAGAGCCATAGCGGGACTGAATGAGCAGTTCTTC.